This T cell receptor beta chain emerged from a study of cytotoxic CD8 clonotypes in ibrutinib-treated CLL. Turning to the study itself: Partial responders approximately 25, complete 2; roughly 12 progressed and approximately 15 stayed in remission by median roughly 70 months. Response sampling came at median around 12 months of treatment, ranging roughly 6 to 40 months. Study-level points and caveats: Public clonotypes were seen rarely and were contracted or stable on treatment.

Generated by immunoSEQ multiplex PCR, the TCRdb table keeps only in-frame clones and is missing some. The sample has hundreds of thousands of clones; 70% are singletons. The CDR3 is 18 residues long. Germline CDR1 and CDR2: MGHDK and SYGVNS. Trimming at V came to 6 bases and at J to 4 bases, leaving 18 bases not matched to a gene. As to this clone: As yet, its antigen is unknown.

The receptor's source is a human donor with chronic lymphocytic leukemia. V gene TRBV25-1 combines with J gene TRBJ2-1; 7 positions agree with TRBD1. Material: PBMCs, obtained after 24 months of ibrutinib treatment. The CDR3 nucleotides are TGTGCCAGCAGCTTCTATACCGGGGACAGCAAGGGGTACAATGAGCAGTTCTTC. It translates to CASSFYTGDSKGYNEQFF.